This T cell receptor (beta chain) was captured in a study of T cells in Graves' hyperthyroidism and ophthalmopathy. Study conclusions and caveats: Median prediction lead before ophthalmopathy onset was 5.5 to 7 months with the model.

Amplification of TCR beta CDR3 regions used RNA as the template. Carried out on the TCR CDR3, a first-round RT-PCR used the HTBI primer set. From the multiplex PCR reads, TCRdb called clonotypes with MiXCR, one entry per CDR3 protein. This sample has 450,000 to 600,000 distinct CDR3 sequences, with roughly 15% found just once. The CDR3 sequence is 15 residues long. V shed 5 bases and J 0 bases; nucleotides not matched to a gene: 4. Germline lookup yields CDR1 SGHRS and CDR2 YFSETQ. There are many counts of this clonotype. Its specificity is unknown. Graves' hyperthyroidism showing no ophthalmopathy progression within 18 months was considered stable.

The TCR comes from a woman in her 40s with Graves' hyperthyroidism. Sequencing was carried out using blood. This chain joins TRBV5-1 and TRBJ2-2, with 7 nucleotides matching TRBD1. In DNA form, the CDR3 reads TGCGCCAGCAGACTAGGGACAGCGAACACCGGGGAGCTGTTTTTT. Residues: CASRLGTANTGELFF.